The sample holds a few counts of the clone carrying this TCR beta chain. Its antigen is currently unknown. This sample stems from a study of T cells after yellow fever vaccination. Overall study context: The authors prepared low-cell-number fractions using SMART-Seq v4 Ultra Low Input. Study outcomes and limitations: Although most clonotypes did not, a small share appeared in both CD4 and CD8 compartments. The secondary response was weaker but peaked faster, day 5 versus 15.

CDR3 size: 14 residues. Germline CDR1 reads DFQATT; CDR2 reads SNEGSKA (reference sequence). Trimming took off 2 bases at V and 0 bases at J, with 10 bases between the two ends. Template switching by 5'RACE produced TCR cDNA, adding a universal primer site and UMIs. TCRdb re-analysed the 5' RACE reads in MiXCR, keeping a single row per CDR3 protein. This table has about 360,000 distinct CDR3 sequences, 6% to 8% appearing once. J is TRBJ1-1 and V is TRBV20-1; D is unclear. This receptor was identified in a man aged 25-45 years who received the YFV17D yellow fever vaccine. This specimen consisted of PBMCs, obtained 5 days after the yellow fever booster vaccination. The CDR3 reads CSARSPVMNTEAFF. DNA of the CDR3: TGCAGTGCTAGATCTCCCGTTATGAACACTGAAGCTTTCTTT.